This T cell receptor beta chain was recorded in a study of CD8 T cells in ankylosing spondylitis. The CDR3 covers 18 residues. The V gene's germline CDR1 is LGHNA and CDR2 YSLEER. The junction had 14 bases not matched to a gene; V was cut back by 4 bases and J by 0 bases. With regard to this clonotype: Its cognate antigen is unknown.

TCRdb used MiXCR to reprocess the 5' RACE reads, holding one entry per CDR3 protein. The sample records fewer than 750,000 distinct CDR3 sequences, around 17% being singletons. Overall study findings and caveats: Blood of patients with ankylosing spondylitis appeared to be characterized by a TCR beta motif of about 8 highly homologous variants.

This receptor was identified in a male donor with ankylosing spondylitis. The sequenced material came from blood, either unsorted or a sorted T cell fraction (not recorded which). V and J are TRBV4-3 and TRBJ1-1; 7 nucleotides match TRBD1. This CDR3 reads CASSLLLSGTAMNTEAFF. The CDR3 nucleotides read TGCGCCAGCAGCCTTCTTTTATCGGGGACAGCTATGAACACTGAAGCTTTCTTT.